This T cell receptor (beta chain) was sequenced during a study of blood T cell repertoires in COVID-19. Overall study: Nucleic acid was either cDNA or gDNA, and it came from T cells, B-cell-depleted T cells, or PBMCs.

The data were produced by immunoSEQ multiplex PCR, yet TCRdb's version contains in-frame clones alone and is incomplete. There are fewer than 200,000 clones in the sample; approximately 84% occur only once, and around 7.6% lies in the top ten. This clone was seen only once. The clonotype was recovered from a man between 40 and 49 years old who had recovered from COVID-19. Sequencing was done on a sample of peripheral blood.

CDR3 nucleotide sequence: TGTGCCAGCAGTTTCGGAGGGCCCCCATACGAGCAGTACTTC. Amino acid sequence: CASSFGGPPYEQYF. The chain is built from TRBV28 and TRBJ2-7; weak D call: TRBD2 (6 bases). Trimming removed 3 bases from V and 4 bases from J, with 13 bases in between. The CDR3 runs 14 residues. In germline, CDR1 is MDHEN, CDR2 SYDVKM.